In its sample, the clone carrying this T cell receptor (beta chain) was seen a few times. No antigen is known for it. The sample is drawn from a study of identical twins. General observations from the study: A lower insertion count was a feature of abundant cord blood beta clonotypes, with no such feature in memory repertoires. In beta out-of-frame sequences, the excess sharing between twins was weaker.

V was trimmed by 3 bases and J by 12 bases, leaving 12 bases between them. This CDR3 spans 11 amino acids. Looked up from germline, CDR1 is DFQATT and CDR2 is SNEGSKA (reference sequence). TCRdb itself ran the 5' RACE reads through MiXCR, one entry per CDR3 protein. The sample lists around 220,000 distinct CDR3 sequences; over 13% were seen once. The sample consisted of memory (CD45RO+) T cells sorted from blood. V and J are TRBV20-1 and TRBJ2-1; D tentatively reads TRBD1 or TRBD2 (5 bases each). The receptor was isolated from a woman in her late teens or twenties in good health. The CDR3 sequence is CSASGYGAQFF. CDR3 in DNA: TGCAGTGCTAGCGGGTACGGGGCGCAGTTCTTC.